The rows below give T cell receptor beta chains drawn from one sample of a study of cytomegalovirus exposure and HLA in healthy donors. The repertoire was sequenced with immunoSEQ multiplex PCR; TCRdb's copy has only in-frame clones and lacks some. The table records over 150,000 clones, just over 75% of them present only once. Sequenced material: PBMCs. The source of these receptors is a woman aged 55 to 70 in good health and CMV-seropositive. Each CDR3 is given with its conserved first and last residue. Fields, in order: V gene, clone size, J gene, D gene, CDR3 protein, CDR3 DNA. The D gene is left open where the match is weak. Size tells how often a clone was seen (once, few, many) or the class of an expanded clone, and some rows leave it out.

>TRBV30|once|TRBJ1-2|NA
CAWEQGRGYTF
TGTGCCTGGGAACAGGGTCGAGGCTACACCTTC
>TRBV18|NA|TRBJ1-5|NA
CASSPARGSQPQHF
TGTGCCAGCTCACCTGCAAGGGGCAGTCAGCCCCAGCATTTT
>TRBV4-2|NA|TRBJ2-3|TRBD2
CASSPVAGGSRDWDTQYF
TGTGCCAGCAGTCCCGTAGCGGGGGGGTCGAGGGATTGGGATACGCAGTATTTT
>TRBV4-3|few|TRBJ1-2|NA
CASSQTLGGSGYTF
TGCGCCAGCAGCCAGACTCTAGGGGGAAGCGGCTACACCTTC
>TRBV15|NA|TRBJ1-6|TRBD1
CATSTGGRGLTYNSPLHF
TGTGCCACCAGCACCGGGGGCAGGGGGCTAACCTATAATTCACCCCTCCACTTT
>TRBV5-1|NA|TRBJ2-1|TRBD2
CASSSGLAASSYNEQFF
TGCGCCAGCAGCTCGGGACTAGCGGCGAGCTCCTACAATGAGCAGTTCTTC
>TRBV4-1|NA|TRBJ1-4|TRBD1
CASSQFQQGGNEKLFF
TGCGCCAGCAGCCAATTTCAACAGGGGGGAAACGAAAAACTGTTTTTT
>TRBV9|NA|TRBJ1-6|TRBD1
CASSVVSGQGANSPLHF
TGTGCCAGCAGCGTAGTTAGTGGCCAGGGGGCCAATTCACCCCTCCACTTT
>TRBV30|NA|TRBJ2-7|TRBD1
CATRGREQYF
TGTGCTACCAGGGGGCGCGAGCAGTACTTC
>TRBV19|once|TRBJ1-6|TRBD1
CASSPRDRGHSYNSPLHF
TGTGCCAGTAGTCCGAGGGACAGGGGACACTCCTATAATTCACCCCTCCACTTT
>TRBV5-6|NA|TRBJ2-7|NA
CASSYTGRSSYEQYF
TGTGCCAGCAGTTATACAGGGAGAAGCTCCTACGAGCAGTACTTC
>TRBV5-4|NA|TRBJ1-3|TRBD1
CATKDRDSGNTIYF
TGTGCCACAAAAGACAGGGACTCTGGAAACACCATATATTTT
>TRBV29-1|NA|TRBJ2-2|TRBD1
CSVADRVETGELFF
TGCAGCGTCGCTGACAGGGTAGAAACCGGGGAGCTGTTTTTT
>TRBV6-1|NA|TRBJ2-7|NA
CASSEGGLLNEQYF
TGTGCCAGCAGTGAAGGGGGGCTTTTAAACGAGCAGTACTTC
>TRBV7-2|few|TRBJ1-5|TRBD1
CASSRQGNQPQHF
TGTGCCAGCAGCCGACAGGGTAATCAGCCCCAGCATTTT
>TRBV27|NA|TRBJ1-1|NA
CASRQGMNTEAFF
TGTGCCAGCAGACAGGGAATGAACACTGAAGCTTTCTTT
>TRBV5-6|NA|TRBJ2-7|NA
CASSTTGEGQRRKYF
TGTGCCAGCAGCACGACGGGAGAGGGCCAAAGAAGAAAGTACTTC
>TRBV7-9|NA|TRBJ1-1|NA
CASSSLARNTEAFF
TGTGCCAGCAGCTCGCTCGCGCGGAACACTGAAGCTTTCTTT
>TRBV7-2|NA|TRBJ1-6|TRBD1
CASSPRQGYGSPLHF
TGTGCCAGCAGCCCAAGACAGGGATACGGTTCACCCCTCCACTTT
>TRBV27|NA|TRBJ1-5|TRBD1
CASSPATGASNQPQHF
TGTGCCAGCAGTCCGGCGACAGGGGCGAGCAATCAGCCCCAGCATTTT
>TRBV7-6|NA|TRBJ2-5|TRBD2
CASSPWTSGRGSRETQYF
TGTGCCAGCAGCCCCTGGACTAGCGGGAGAGGTTCGCGGGAGACCCAGTACTTC
>TRBV25-1|NA|TRBJ2-7|NA
CASSDHPRKENYEQYF
TGTGCCAGCAGTGACCACCCCAGGAAAGAGAATTACGAGCAGTACTTC
>TRBV6-5|NA|TRBJ1-1|TRBD1
CASSLNRGNTEAFF
TGTGCCAGCAGTTTAAACAGGGGGAACACTGAAGCTTTCTTT
>TRBV5-4|NA|TRBJ2-3|NA
CASTGTDTQYF
TGTGCCAGCACTGGCACAGATACGCAGTATTTT
>TRBV21-1|NA|TRBJ1-1|NA
CASSTYVAGSAAFF
TGTGCCAGCAGCACCTACGTCGCGGGGTCGGCAGCTTTCTTT
>TRBV28|few|TRBJ1-5|NA
CASRGGALRVNQPQHF
TGTGCCAGCAGGGGCGGGGCTTTGAGAGTCAATCAGCCCCAGCATTTT
>TRBV29-1|NA|TRBJ1-2|NA
CSVEDLKRSKTNYGNTF
TGCAGCGTTGAAGATCTTAAGCGTTCTAAAACGAACTATGGCAACACCTTC
>TRBV9|NA|TRBJ2-3|NA
CASSVALFGQAQDTQYF
TGTGCCAGCAGCGTAGCTCTGTTTGGGCAGGCTCAAGATACGCAGTATTTT
>TRBV5-6|NA|TRBJ1-2|TRBD1
CASSPGTGGEVSYGYTF
TGTGCCAGCAGCCCAGGGACAGGGGGCGAAGTCAGCTATGGCTACACCTTC
>TRBV6-7|NA|TRBJ2-2|TRBD2
CASSYSSGGMTGELFF
TGTGCCAGCAGTTACTCTAGCGGGGGGATGACCGGGGAGCTGTTTTTT
>TRBV21-1|NA|TRBJ2-7|NA
CASSKQGRSYEQCF
TGTGCCAGCAGCAAACAGGGGCGCTCCTACGAGCAGTGCTTC
>TRBV5-1|NA|TRBJ2-5|TRBD1
CASSLGQVVETQYF
TGCGCCAGCAGCTTAGGACAGGTTGTGGAGACCCAGTACTTC
>TRBV5-1|NA|TRBJ1-3|NA
CASSLGPKSSGNTIYF
TGCGCCAGCAGCTTGGGCCCGAAGAGCTCTGGAAACACCATATATTTT
>TRBV27|NA|TRBJ2-7|NA
CASSRTGLLSRYEQYF
TGTGCCAGCAGTCGCACGGGACTCCTTTCAAGGTACGAGCAGTACTTC
>TRBV5-1|NA|TRBJ2-7|TRBD2
CASRPTSGGSYEQYF
TGCGCCAGCAGGCCGACTAGCGGGGGCTCCTACGAGCAGTACTTC
>TRBV13|few|TRBJ2-2|NA
CASSYASGIPGELFF
TGTGCCAGCAGCTATGCCTCAGGGATTCCCGGGGAGCTGTTTTTT
>TRBV11-3|NA|TRBJ2-2|NA
CASSPRLAGELFF
TGTGCCAGCAGCCCCCGCTTAGCCGGGGAGCTGTTTTTT
>TRBV5-1|NA|TRBJ2-5|TRBD1
CASSSGTGYQETQYF
TGCGCCAGCAGCTCGGGGACAGGGTACCAAGAGACCCAGTACTTC
>TRBV19|once|TRBJ2-7|NA
CASSITGGREQYF
TGTGCCAGTAGTATCACCGGGGGAAGGGAGCAGTACTTC
>TRBV28|NA|TRBJ2-2|NA
CASRQSVTGELFF
TGTGCCAGCAGGCAATCGGTTACCGGGGAGCTGTTTTTT
>TRBV7-2|NA|TRBJ1-5|TRBD1
CASSLGGQHNQPQHF
TGTGCCAGCTCCTTGGGGGGACAGCACAATCAGCCCCAGCATTTT
>TRBV5-1|NA|TRBJ2-5|TRBD1
CASSSTLDRTGTQYF
TGCGCCAGCAGCAGCACCCTGGACAGGACAGGGACCCAGTACTTC
>TRBV5-8|NA|TRBJ1-1|NA
CASSQGSTEAFF
TGTGCCAGCAGCCAGGGTAGTACTGAAGCTTTCTTT
>TRBV2|NA|TRBJ2-3|NA
CASSGTGQSTDTQYF
TGTGCCAGCAGTGGAACGGGACAAAGCACAGATACGCAGTATTTT
>TRBV7-3|NA|TRBJ2-1|TRBD2
CASSSSGTSRQFF
TGTGCCAGCAGCTCCTCCGGGACTAGTAGGCAGTTCTTC
>TRBV6-5|NA|TRBJ2-5|TRBD1
CASSFRTGPGETQYF
TGTGCCAGCAGTTTCAGGACAGGGCCGGGAGAGACCCAGTACTTC
>TRBV4-1|NA|TRBJ1-5|NA
CASSLRGSNQPQHF
TGCGCCAGCAGTCTCAGGGGCTCGAATCAGCCCCAGCATTTT
>TRBV5-1|NA|TRBJ2-3|TRBD2
CASSLVAVSAGDGGQYF
TGCGCCAGCAGCTTGGTGGCTGTCTCTGCGGGGGATGGCGGGCAGTATTTT
>TRBV5-1|NA|TRBJ1-4|NA
CASSLMGGQEEKLFF
TGCGCCAGCAGCTTGATGGGGGGGCAGGAGGAAAAACTGTTTTTT
>TRBV28|NA|TRBJ1-1|NA
CASLKTGRARTEAFF
TGTGCCAGCCTGAAAACAGGGCGGGCAAGGACTGAAGCTTTCTTT
>TRBV15|NA|TRBJ1-2|NA
CATSSHRIPNYGYTF
TGTGCCACCAGCAGTCACAGAATTCCTAACTATGGCTACACCTTC
>TRBV5-1|NA|TRBJ1-6|NA
CASSLEDFGSPLHF
TGCGCCAGCAGCTTGGAGGACTTCGGTTCACCCCTCCACTTT
>TRBV7-2|NA|TRBJ2-1|NA
CASSLPGNEQFF
TGTGCCAGCAGCTTACCGGGGAATGAGCAGTTCTTC
>TRBV5-8|NA|TRBJ2-7|NA
CASTKYLDRTSYEQYF
TGTGCCAGCACCAAATATCTCGACAGGACCTCCTACGAGCAGTACTTC
>TRBV19|few|TRBJ2-5|TRBD2
CASSYGGAGETQYF
TGTGCCAGTAGCTACGGGGGGGCCGGGGAGACCCAGTACTTC